These 4 T cell receptor beta chains originate from one sample sequenced in a study of T cell responses to AZD1222 COVID-19 vaccine. Sequenced by immunoSEQ multiplex PCR; TCRdb stores in-frame clones only, minus some. The profile shows 75,000 to 100,000 clones, 88% of them singletons. The specimen comprised peripheral blood, sampled on day 0 of MenACWY control vaccination. The receptors here all came from an adult in good health.

J is TRBJ2-1 and V is TRBV2; TRBD1 matches at 10 bases. Trimming cost V 5 bases and J 7 bases; bases outside gene matches: 8. CDR1 and CDR2 from the germline V gene are SNHLY and FYNNEI. The CDR3 consists of 15 residues. CDR3 DNA: TGTGCCAGCAGTTTAGGGGGACAGGGGTTAAATGAGCAGTTCTTC. Protein sequence: CASSLGGQGLNEQFF.

The chain recombines TRBV5-1 with TRBJ2-3, with 7 bases identical to TRBD1. The germline gives CDR1 SGHRS, CDR2 YFSETQ. CDR3 length: 15 amino acids. Trimming cost V 6 bases and J 1 base; bases outside gene matches: 8. CDR3 coding DNA: TGCGCCAGCACCCTTGCCGGGACAGGCACAGATACGCAGTATTTT. Translating gives CASTLAGTGTDTQYF.

The chain has TRBV5-1 and TRBJ2-5; D not resolved. CDR3 length equals 14 residues. Trimming cost V 2 bases and J 3 bases, with 11 bases left between them. Germline V gene lookup returns CDR1 SGHRS and CDR2 YFSETQ. Here the CDR3 DNA reads TGCGCCAGCAGCTTAGCTCAGGCTGAAGAGACCCAGTACTTC. This codes for CASSLAQAEETQYF.

The chain is built from TRBV27 and TRBJ1-2; 9 bases are shared with TRBD1. The CDR3 is 13 residues long. Germline V lookup: CDR1 MNHEY, CDR2 SMNVEV (reference sequence). Losses at the gene ends were 6 bases for V and 7 bases for J; bases not matched to a gene: 6. CDR3 DNA: TGTGCCAGCAGGCTTGGGACAGGGTCTGGCTACACCTTC. Translation: CASRLGTGSGYTF.